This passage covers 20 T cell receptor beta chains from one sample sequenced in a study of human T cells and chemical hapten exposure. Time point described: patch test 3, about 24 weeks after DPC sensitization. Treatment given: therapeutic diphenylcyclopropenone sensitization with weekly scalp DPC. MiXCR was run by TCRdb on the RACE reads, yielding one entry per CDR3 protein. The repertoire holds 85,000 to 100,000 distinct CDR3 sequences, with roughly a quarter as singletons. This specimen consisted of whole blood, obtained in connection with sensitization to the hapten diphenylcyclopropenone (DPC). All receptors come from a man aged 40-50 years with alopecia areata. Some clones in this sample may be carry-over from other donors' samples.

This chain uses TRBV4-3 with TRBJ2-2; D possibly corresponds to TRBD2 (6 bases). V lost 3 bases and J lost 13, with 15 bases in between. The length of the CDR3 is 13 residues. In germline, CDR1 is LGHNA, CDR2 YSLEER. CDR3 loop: CASSQLGQGGLFF. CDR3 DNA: TGCGCCAGCAGCCAGTTGGGGCAGGGAGGGCTGTTTTTT.

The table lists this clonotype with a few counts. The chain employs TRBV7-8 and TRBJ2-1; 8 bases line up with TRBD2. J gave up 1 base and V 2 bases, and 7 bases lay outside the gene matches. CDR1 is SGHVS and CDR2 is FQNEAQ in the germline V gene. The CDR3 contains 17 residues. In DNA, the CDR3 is TGTGCCAGCAGCTTACCCCCGGCTAGCGGGTCCTACAATGAGCAGTTCTTC. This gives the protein CASSLPPASGSYNEQFF.

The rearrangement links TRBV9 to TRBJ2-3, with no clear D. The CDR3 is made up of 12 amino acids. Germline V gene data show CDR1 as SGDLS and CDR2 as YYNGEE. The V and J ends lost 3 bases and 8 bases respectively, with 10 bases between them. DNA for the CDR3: TGTGCCAGCAGCGGGCTCCGAGGTACGCAGTATTTT. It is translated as CASSGLRGTQYF.

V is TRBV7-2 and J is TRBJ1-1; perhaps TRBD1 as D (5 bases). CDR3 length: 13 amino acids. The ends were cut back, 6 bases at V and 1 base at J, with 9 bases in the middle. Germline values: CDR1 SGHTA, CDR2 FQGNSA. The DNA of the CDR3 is TGTGCCAGCAGTAGACAGAAGAACACTGAAGCTTTCTTT. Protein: CASSRQKNTEAFF.

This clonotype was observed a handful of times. CDR3 loop: CATSGGAEQYF. The CDR3 DNA reads TGTGCCACCAGTGGCGGGGCCGAGCAGTACTTC. The chain uses TRBV24-1 and TRBJ2-7; perhaps TRBD2 as D (6 bases). The germline V gene encodes CDR1 KGHDR and CDR2 SFDVKD. The CDR3 covers 11 residues. The V gene lost 5 bases and the J gene lost 6 bases, with 7 bases spanning the gap.

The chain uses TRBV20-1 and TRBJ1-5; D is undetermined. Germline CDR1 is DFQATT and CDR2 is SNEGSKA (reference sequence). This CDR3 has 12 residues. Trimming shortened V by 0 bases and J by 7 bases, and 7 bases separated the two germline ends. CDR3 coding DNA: TGCAGTGCTAGAGATCGAGGACAGCCCCAGCATTTT. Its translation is CSARDRGQPQHF.

DNA for the CDR3: TGTGCCAGCAGCTCTCCGGGCCCCCAAGAGACCCAGTACTTC. This gives the protein CASSSPGPQETQYF. The chain uses TRBV7-2 and TRBJ2-5; D is ambiguous. Per germline, CDR1 SGHTA and CDR2 FQGNSA. Trimming pared 4 bases from V and 1 base from J, leaving 10 bases between. There are 14 residues in the CDR3.

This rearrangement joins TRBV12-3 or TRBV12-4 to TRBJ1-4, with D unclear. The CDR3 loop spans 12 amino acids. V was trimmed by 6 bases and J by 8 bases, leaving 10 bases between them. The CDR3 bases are TGTGCCAGCAGCCCTGGACCAGAAAAACTGTTTTTT. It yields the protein CASSPGPEKLFF.

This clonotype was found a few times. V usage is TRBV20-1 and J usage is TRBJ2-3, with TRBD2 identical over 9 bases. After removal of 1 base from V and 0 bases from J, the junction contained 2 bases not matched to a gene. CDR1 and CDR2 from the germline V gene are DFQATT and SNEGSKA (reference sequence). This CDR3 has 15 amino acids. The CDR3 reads CSARGGLASTDTQYF. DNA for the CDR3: TGCAGTGCTAGAGGGGGACTAGCCAGCACAGATACGCAGTATTTT.

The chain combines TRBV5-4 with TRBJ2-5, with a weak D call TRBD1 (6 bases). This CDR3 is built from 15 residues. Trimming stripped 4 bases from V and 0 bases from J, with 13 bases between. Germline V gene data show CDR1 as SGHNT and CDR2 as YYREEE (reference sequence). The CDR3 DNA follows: TGTGCCAGCAGCCCCCGTCGGGACAACCAAGAGACCCAGTACTTC. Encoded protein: CASSPRRDNQETQYF.

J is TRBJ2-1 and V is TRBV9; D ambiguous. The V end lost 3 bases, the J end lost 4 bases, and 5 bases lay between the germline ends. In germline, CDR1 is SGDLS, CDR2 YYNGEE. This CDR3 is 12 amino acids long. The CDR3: CASSADYNEQFF. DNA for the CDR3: TGTGCCAGCAGCGCTGATTACAATGAGCAGTTCTTC.

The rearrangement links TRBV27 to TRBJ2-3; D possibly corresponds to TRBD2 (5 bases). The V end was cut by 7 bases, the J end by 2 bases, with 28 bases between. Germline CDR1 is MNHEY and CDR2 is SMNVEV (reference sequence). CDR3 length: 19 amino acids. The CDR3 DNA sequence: TGTGCCAGCAAGATGTACCCCCCAGGACTCAACCCATTCACAGATACGCAGTATTTT. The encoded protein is CASKMYPPGLNPFTDTQYF.

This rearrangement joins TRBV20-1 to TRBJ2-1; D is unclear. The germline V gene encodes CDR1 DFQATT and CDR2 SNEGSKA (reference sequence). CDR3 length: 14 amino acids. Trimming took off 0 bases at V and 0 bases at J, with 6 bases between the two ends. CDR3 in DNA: TGCAGTGCTAGAGATCACAGCTCCTACAATGAGCAGTTCTTC. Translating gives CSARDHSSYNEQFF.

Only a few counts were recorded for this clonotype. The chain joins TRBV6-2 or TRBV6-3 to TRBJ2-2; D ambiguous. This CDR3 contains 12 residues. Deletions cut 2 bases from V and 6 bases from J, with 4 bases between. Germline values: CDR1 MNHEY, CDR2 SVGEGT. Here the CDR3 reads CASSYDSGELFF. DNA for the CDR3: TGTGCCAGCAGTTACGACTCCGGGGAGCTGTTTTTT.

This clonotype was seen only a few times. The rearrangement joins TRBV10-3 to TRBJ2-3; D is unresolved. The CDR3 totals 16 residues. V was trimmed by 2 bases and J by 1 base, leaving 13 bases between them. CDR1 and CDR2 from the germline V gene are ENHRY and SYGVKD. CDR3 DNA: TGTGCCATCAGTGAGAAGGGCTCCGGTGGCACAGATACGCAGTATTTT. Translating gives CAISEKGSGGTDTQYF.

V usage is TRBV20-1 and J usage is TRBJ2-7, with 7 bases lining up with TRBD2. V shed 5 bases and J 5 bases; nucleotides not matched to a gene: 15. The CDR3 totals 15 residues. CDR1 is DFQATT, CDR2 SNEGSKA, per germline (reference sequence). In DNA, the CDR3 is TGCAGTGCTCCTTCACGCGGCGGGGGTAGGGACGAGCAGTACTTC. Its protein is CSAPSRGGGRDEQYF.

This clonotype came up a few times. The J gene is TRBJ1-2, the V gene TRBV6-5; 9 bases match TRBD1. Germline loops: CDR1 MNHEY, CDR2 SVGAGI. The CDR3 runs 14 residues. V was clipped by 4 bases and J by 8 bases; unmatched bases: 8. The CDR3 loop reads CASSSGTGFYGYTF. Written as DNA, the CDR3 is TGTGCCAGCAGTTCCGGGACAGGGTTTTACGGCTACACCTTC.

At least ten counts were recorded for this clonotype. CDR3 nucleotides: TGCGCCAGCAGCCCCGGCTCCGGGGGAAAACTGTTTTTT. It codes for CASSPGSGGKLFF. The chain joins TRBV4-1 to TRBJ1-4, with TRBD1 as a possible D gene (5 bases). CDR1 is MGHRA and CDR2 is YSYEKL in the germline V gene. The V gene lost 4 bases and the J gene lost 10 bases, with 13 bases spanning the gap. The CDR3 consists of 13 residues.

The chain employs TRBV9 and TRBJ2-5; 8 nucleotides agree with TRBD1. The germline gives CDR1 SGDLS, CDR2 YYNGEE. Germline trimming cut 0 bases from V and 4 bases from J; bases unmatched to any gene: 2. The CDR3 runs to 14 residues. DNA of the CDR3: TGTGCCAGCAGCGTAGGCGGGACAGGAGAGACCCAGTACTTC. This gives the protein CASSVGGTGETQYF.

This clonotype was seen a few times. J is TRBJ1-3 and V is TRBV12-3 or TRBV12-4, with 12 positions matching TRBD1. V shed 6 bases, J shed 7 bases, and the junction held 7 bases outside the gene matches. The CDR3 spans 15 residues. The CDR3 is CASRSGTGGENTIYF. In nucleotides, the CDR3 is TGTGCCAGCAGGTCCGGGACAGGGGGCGAGAACACCATATATTTT.